A selection of T cell receptor beta chains follows, all from one sample in a study of response to subunit inactivated influenza vaccine. TCRdb re-derived calls from the RT-PCR reads in MiXCR, one entry per CDR3 protein. Of roughly 620,000 distinct CDR3 sequences in the sample, around 10% are singletons; the top ten hold about 10%. This sample also belongs to another study, concerning T cells expressing NK-cell markers.

Sequenced here: PBMCs from blood, sampled on the day of vaccination. Source of these receptors: a man aged 45-60 years who received an inactivated influenza vaccine. The CDR3 runs from the conserved cysteine through the conserved F or W. Expanded clones are given a class, and other clones once, few, many or no size at all.

>TRBJ2-2|TRBV6-1|.
CAIAPGLYTGELFF
>TRBJ1-1|TRBV27|.
CASRRGRVDGTEAFF
>TRBJ1-1|TRBV5-1|.
CASSVDRVGNTEAFF
>TRBJ1-1|TRBV7-8|few
CASSLEGGAGVATEAFF
>TRBJ2-2|TRBV5-6|few
CASSLRSGLNTGELFF
>TRBJ2-1|TRBV9|few
CASSVEDSDYNEQFF
>TRBJ1-6|TRBV4-1|many
CASSQDRRMPRSYNSPLHF
>TRBJ1-1|TRBV7-9|.
CASSLAEGGVNTEAFF
>TRBJ2-7|TRBV19|few
CASSEYSGNYEQYF
>TRBJ2-2|TRBV20-1|few
CSASLPGRLFF
>TRBJ1-1|TRBV29-1|many
CSAEGQTNTEAFF
>TRBJ1-6|TRBV12-3/TRBV12-4|many
CASSLGGGNSPLHF
>TRBJ2-1|TRBV28|.
CASSLRTSGRWAPTVNEQFF
>TRBJ1-4|TRBV11-2|many
CASSAGHGNEKLFF
>TRBJ2-5|TRBV6-2/TRBV6-3|.
CASRTTGTSKETQYF
>TRBJ2-5|TRBV3-1|few
CASSQPQGTSGKETQYF
>TRBJ2-5|TRBV30|once
CAWTLIPLQETQYF
>TRBJ2-3|TRBV6-5|few
CASSYSRLAGGDTQYF
>TRBJ1-1|TRBV20-1|.
CSARGGAGGSSTEAFF
>TRBJ2-2|TRBV20-1|few
CSAAQHKNTGELFF
>TRBJ2-2|TRBV12-3/TRBV12-4|few
CASRLAGGRSGELFF
>TRBJ1-6|TRBV5-4|.
CASSLRNSDSPLHF
>TRBJ2-3|TRBV9|.
CASSVAPLGTFADTQYF
>TRBJ2-7|TRBV4-2|.
CASSQSRDHSYEQYF
>TRBJ1-2|TRBV12-3/TRBV12-4|.
CASSLRRGNYGYTF
>TRBJ2-1|TRBV5-5|few
CASSRGPLDEQFF
>TRBJ2-7|TRBV27|few
CASSLSVGLGFYEQYF
>TRBJ1-4|TRBV7-9|few
CASSYWTGRNEKLFF
>TRBJ2-6|TRBV10-3|.
CAISDWAGANVLTF
>TRBJ1-1|TRBV20-1|.
CSARSGQRTEAFF
>TRBJ1-5|TRBV6-1|.
CASRKGGPSQPQHF
>TRBJ2-2|TRBV12-3/TRBV12-4|many
CASILHGELFF
>TRBJ1-1|TRBV7-9|many
CASSLAGNWAIPEAFF
>TRBJ2-2|TRBV12-3/TRBV12-4|few
CASSPQGSITGELFF
>TRBJ1-1|TRBV6-6|few
CASIDRESTEAFF
>TRBJ2-7|TRBV7-2|.
CASSLVGTGPNEQYF
>TRBJ1-1|TRBV12-3/TRBV12-4|many
CASSFRQNTEAFF
>TRBJ1-2|TRBV9|.
CASSEGMVGGYTF
>TRBJ2-5|TRBV19|.
CASRASVVETQYF